This T cell receptor (beta chain) was captured in a study of PD-L1 blockade in urothelial cancer. Turning to the study itself: Patients' histories included 0 to 3 prior chemotherapy regimens.

The method was immunoSEQ multiplex PCR; TCRdb's version includes in-frame clones alone and lacks a portion of them. The table includes approximately 86,000 clones, around four fifths detected once. The CDR3 covers 15 residues. The V gene's germline CDR1 is SEHNR and CDR2 FQNEAQ (reference sequence). The V gene lost 5 bases and the J gene lost 5 bases, with 19 bases spanning the gap. Time point indicated: pretreatment peripheral blood. Sequenced here: PBMCs, sampled around atezolizumab (anti-PD-L1) treatment. The TCR sequence derives from a man aged 40-55 years with urothelial cancer. This chain uses TRBV7-9 with TRBJ2-7; D may be TRBD2 (6 bases). As DNA, the CDR3 is TGTGCCAGCAGCCCGTTGGGGGGAGGATCTGACGAGCAGTACTTC. As protein: CASSPLGGGSDEQYF.